This T cell receptor beta chain was sequenced during a study of T cell changes during pregnancy in multiple sclerosis. Generated by immunoSEQ multiplex PCR, the TCRdb table keeps only in-frame clones and is missing some. Of about 73,000 clones listed, around 94% are singletons. CDR3 length: 16 amino acids. Trimming removed 0 bases from V and 4 bases from J; junction bases left unmatched: 8. CDR1 is SGHRS and CDR2 is YFSETQ in the germline V gene. The sample in question was peripheral blood, obtained in the third trimester of pregnancy. The origin of this receptor is a female donor in good health, enrolled as a control in a pregnancy study. The chain couples TRBV5-1 to TRBJ1-1; TRBD1 matches at 8 bases. The CDR3 loop is CASSLDGQGMSTEAFF. The CDR3 DNA sequence: TGCGCCAGCAGCTTGGATGGACAGGGAATGTCCACTGAAGCTTTCTTT.